The T cell receptor (beta chain) described here comes from a study of blood T cell repertoires in COVID-19 (dated by TCRdb to about 2020). With respect to the entire study: Samples from collaborators originated in the United States, Italy and Spain and spanned both the acute and convalescent phases of COVID-19. The prospective study material was composed of cDNA or gDNA derived from T cells, B-cell-depleted T cells, or PBMCs. The repertoires were made available in a free public database intended to serve as a resource for research on the immune response to SARS-CoV-2. The samples were drawn from the first 160 participants of the ongoing ImmuneRACE study and from roughly 1,300 subjects provided by 6 global collaborators. The sample metadata nearly always contained a de-identified subject ID, COVID-19 status, age in years and sex. Deeply sampled blood TCRbeta repertoires from subjects exposed to, actively infected with, or recovered from COVID-19 were included in the dataset. Where available, HLA class I and class II types were taken from metadata supplied by the sample provider and were not determined by assay-based typing.

The table lists this clone with a few counts. Its antigen target is currently unknown. No per-base quality is available; no much larger clone lies one base away. The junction shows trimming of 0 bases on V and 1 base on J, and the gene matches do not reach 6 bases of it. CDR1 and CDR2, per the germline V gene, are SGHDT and YYEEEE. From the cysteine through the phenylalanine, the CDR3 covers 16 amino acids. Of the read, only the CDR3 DNA is kept; its 48 bases are in frame from base 1. TCRbeta CDR3 regions were amplified from genomic DNA by means of the immunoSEQ Assay, a bias-controlled multiplex PCR. The original methods were these. Within the assay, amplification of reference gene primers was used to estimate how many nucleated cells each sample contained. Sequence reads were collapsed and filtered to measure the absolute abundance of every unique TCRbeta CDR3 rearrangement. For each sample, productive Simpson clonality was calculated as the square root of Simpson's diversity index over productive rearrangements. This immuneACCESS table, as held by TCRdb, lists in-frame sequences with V and J called but not all clones. Of the missing ones, under half trace to an unresolved V gene in checked studies; the others have no known cause. V, J and clone size are taken as reported in that table, and D and trimming were inferred from the DNA itself. The sample table lists fewer than 50,000 clones, 88% of them with a count of one. The ten largest make up just over 9.5% of the sample.

Each collaborating institution followed its own protocols to collect whole blood in K2EDTA tubes. For TCRbeta analysis, collaborators shipped samples as frozen whole blood, isolated PBMCs, or DNA extracted from either of those sample types. On the study overall, not on this receptor specifically: How much clinical and demographic metadata was included differed by source and by participant, and the metadata was provided uncurated.

The chain links TRBV5-6 with TRBJ2-5; 7 central bases correspond to TRBD2. The TCR comes from a man aged 50 to 60 with active COVID-19. The sequencing sample was made of peripheral blood. CDR3 protein: CASSLGSGIVQETQYF. The DNA sequence is TGTGCCAGCAGCTTGGGGAGCGGGATAGTCCAAGAGACCCAGTACTTC.